The entry below gives a single T cell receptor (beta chain) sequence along with its context. This entry is derived from a study of shared clonotypes between healthy human individuals. Germline CDR1 reads MNHNY; CDR2 reads SVGAGI (reference sequence). Trimming cost V 0 bases and J 3 bases, with 12 bases left between them. The length of the CDR3 is 16 residues. Sequencing was performed with immunoSEQ multiplex PCR; in TCRdb, only in-frame clones are kept and a portion is missing. The sample has approximately 740,000 clones; about 74% are singletons. This TCR derives from a woman aged 25 to 39 in good health. The material sequenced was memory CD4+ T cells sorted from blood. Subset here: CD45RA-negative fraction. V and J are TRBV6-6 and TRBJ1-5; weak D call: TRBD1 (6 bases). The CDR3 protein is CASSYSTQGTNQPQHF. The CDR3 coding sequence is TGTGCCAGCAGTTACTCGACGCAGGGGACCAATCAGCCCCAGCATTTT.